This T cell receptor beta chain was recorded in a study of cytomegalovirus exposure and HLA in healthy donors. Findings and limits, study-wide: With high specificity and sensitivity, the classifier reportedly diagnosed cytomegalovirus status. It was found in a later analysis that first-cohort TCR clusters tended to co-occur in the 130 or so validation repertoires.

Method: immunoSEQ multiplex PCR; TCRdb's copy keeps in-frame clones and lacks some. The sample includes 90,000 to 150,000 clones, 70% to 90% of them seen just once. This clone was seen once. Its antigen remains unknown. The germline gives CDR1 SGHDT, CDR2 YYEEEE. The CDR3 sequence is 15 residues long. The J segment lost 8 bases and the V segment lost 3 bases, leaving 12 bases of the junction unmatched. This sequence originates from a man younger than 30 in good health and CMV-seropositive. V usage is TRBV5-6 and J usage is TRBJ1-2; 8 bases are a match to TRBD1. Sequencing was done on a sample of PBMCs. The CDR3 spells CASSWTGLNSKGYTF. The CDR3 DNA reads as TGTGCCAGCAGCTGGACAGGGCTTAACTCGAAGGGCTACACCTTC.